Following are 20 T cell receptor beta chains from one sample sequenced in a study of blood T cell repertoires in COVID-19. Sequencing used immunoSEQ multiplex PCR; TCRdb keeps in-frame clones, though not all of them. There are some 200,000 clones in the sample; approximately 90% occur only once, and over 1.5% lies in the top ten. Sample: peripheral blood. The origin of the receptors is a man between 65 and 85 years old with acute or convalescent COVID-19.

The V and J genes are TRBV12-5 and TRBJ2-1; the D gene is possibly TRBD2 (6 bases). The V gene's germline CDR1 is LGHNT and CDR2 FRNRAP. The CDR3 has 14 residues. V gave up 6 bases and J gave up 0 bases, with 9 bases separating them. The CDR3 loop is CASGTGLSYNEQFF. CDR3 DNA sequence: TGTGCTAGTGGAACGGGACTCTCCTACAATGAGCAGTTCTTC. Supplemented by reference TRBV12-5 and TRBJ2-1, the full variable domain reads DARVTQTPRHKVTEMGQEVTMRCQPILGHNTVFWYRQTMMQGLELLAYFRNRAPLDDSGMPKDRFSAEMPDATLATLKIQPSEPRDSAVYFCASGTGLSYNEQFFGPGTRLTVL.

The V gene is TRBV18, the J gene TRBJ1-1, with D possibly TRBD1 on 5 matching bases. Germline V gene data show CDR1 as KGHSH and CDR2 as LQKENI. V lost 3 bases and J 1 base, leaving 9 bases between the germline ends. CDR3 length: 14 amino acids. This CDR3 is CASSPRQKNTEAFF. The CDR3, as DNA: TGTGCCAGCTCACCTCGACAGAAGAACACTGAAGCTTTCTTT.

J is TRBJ1-2 and V is TRBV5-5; D call uncertain. The length of the CDR3 is 14 residues. The germline CDR1 and CDR2 sequences are SGHKS and YYEKEE (reference sequence). Trimming shortened V by 2 bases and J by 9 bases, and 17 bases separated the two germline ends. CDR3 bases: TGTGCCAGCAGCTTCGACCCAGGCCGAGACCGCTACACCTTC. It encodes CASSFDPGRDRYTF.

V usage is TRBV7-3 and J usage is TRBJ2-3; the D gene is possibly TRBD2 (5 bases). The CDR3 contains 14 residues. V was pared by 4 bases and J by 0 bases, with 8 bases between. Per germline, CDR1 SGHTA and CDR2 FQGTGA. CDR3 loop: CASSSGISTDTQYF. CDR3 sequence (DNA): TGTGCCAGCAGCTCGGGGATTAGCACAGATACGCAGTATTTT.

The chain is built from TRBV6-6 and TRBJ1-1; D gene unclear. V dropped 2 bases and J dropped 7 bases, with 5 bases sitting between them. Germline V gene sequence: CDR1 MNHNY, CDR2 SVGAGI (reference sequence). This CDR3 comprises 11 residues. The CDR3: CASSYVNEAFF. CDR3 nucleotide sequence: TGTGCCAGCAGTTACGTAAATGAAGCTTTCTTT.

This chain connects TRBV7-9 to TRBJ1-1; D gene uncertain. Germline lookup yields CDR1 SEHNR and CDR2 FQNEAQ (reference sequence). The CDR3 spans 12 residues. The V end lost 2 bases, the J end lost 4 bases, and 5 bases lay between the germline ends. CDR3 residues: CASSLRSTEAFF. The CDR3, as DNA: TGTGCCAGCAGCTTAAGGAGCACTGAAGCTTTCTTT.

This chain links TRBV15 with TRBJ2-5; D is unresolved. The germline CDR1 and CDR2 sequences are LNHNV and YYDKDF (reference sequence). Trimming took 0 bases from V and 5 from J, leaving 10 bases between them. CDR3 size: 14 residues. DNA for the CDR3: TGTGCCACCAGCAGAGAGCCGGGTCGGGAGACCCAGTACTTC. Translated, it gives CATSREPGRETQYF.

This clone is a singleton in its sample. The V call is TRBV19, the J call TRBJ2-2, with D possibly being TRBD1 (6 bases). Germline CDR1 LNHDA, CDR2 SQIVND (reference sequence). CDR3 size: 15 residues. V was cut by 1 base and J by 5 bases, with 11 bases left in between. The CDR3 DNA follows: TGTGCCAGTAGTATAGGTGGCAGGGGAACCGGGGAGCTGTTTTTT. The encoded protein is CASSIGGRGTGELFF.

The chain carries TRBV7-9 and TRBJ1-1; D remains ambiguous. CDR1 SEHNR and CDR2 FQNEAQ come from the germline V gene (reference sequence). V was clipped by 3 bases and J by 1 base, with 12 bases between them. CDR3 length: 15 residues. The CDR3 bases are TGTGCCAGCAGCTTGCAGAGGAAAGGGAACACTGAAGCTTTCTTT. Its protein product is CASSLQRKGNTEAFF.

The CDR3: CASSLSGGSPSYNEQFF. The CDR3 DNA follows: TGTGCCAGCAGCTTATCTGGGGGGAGCCCCTCCTACAATGAGCAGTTCTTC. The chain combines TRBV7-3 with TRBJ2-1, with a possible D match to TRBD2 (6 bases). This CDR3 is 17 amino acids long. V dropped 2 bases and J dropped 0 bases, with 14 bases sitting between them. Germline CDR1 and CDR2: SGHTA and FQGTGA.

This clone came up once. The chain joins TRBV3-1 (or the pseudogene TRBV3-2) to TRBJ2-7, with 7 bases identical to TRBD2. V was pared by 3 bases and J by 6 bases, with 8 bases of the junction left unmatched. The CDR3 contains 14 residues. The V gene's germline CDR1 is LGHDT and CDR2 YNNKEL (reference sequence). CDR3 nucleotide sequence: TGTGCCAGCAGCCAGGTGGGGGGGATGGTCGAGCAGTACTTC. It encodes CASSQVGGMVEQYF.

This chain links TRBV7-9 with TRBJ1-1; D is uncertain. Germline V gives CDR1 SEHNR, CDR2 FQNEAQ (reference sequence). V shed 5 bases and J shed 0 bases, with 10 bases lying between them. This CDR3 region has 14 residues. The CDR3 loop is CASSASGMNTEAFF. In DNA form, the CDR3 reads TGTGCCAGCAGCGCGTCGGGGATGAACACTGAAGCTTTCTTT. The entire variable domain, with the rest obtained from reference TRBV7-9 and TRBJ1-1, is as follows: DTGVSQNPRHKITKRGQNVTFRCDPISEHNRLYWYRQTLGQGPEFLTYFQNEAQLEKSRLLSDRFSAERPKGSFSTLEIQRTEQGDSAMYLCASSASGMNTEAFFGQGTRLTVV.

The genes are TRBV4-1 and TRBJ1-2; 8 bases map to TRBD1. CDR3 length equals 16 residues. After removal of 1 base from V and 5 bases from J, the junction contained 9 bases not matched to a gene. Germline V gene sequence: CDR1 MGHRA, CDR2 YSYEKL. CDR3 in DNA: TGCGCCAGCAGCCAAGCCCCAGGACAGGGAGAGTATGGCTACACCTTC. This gives the protein CASSQAPGQGEYGYTF.

This chain uses TRBV18 with TRBJ2-1; the match to TRBD2 covers 11 bases. J gave up 5 bases and V 3 bases, and 9 bases lay outside the gene matches. There are 17 residues in the CDR3. Germline CDR1 reads KGHSH; CDR2 reads LQKENI. The CDR3 is CASSPPQQTSGNNEQFF. For the CDR3, the DNA is TGTGCCAGCTCACCGCCCCAACAGACTAGCGGGAACAATGAGCAGTTCTTC. Full variable domain (missing parts from reference TRBV18 and TRBJ2-1): NAGVMQNPRHLVRRRGQEARLRCSPMKGHSHVYWYRQLPEEGLKFMVYLQKENIIDESGMPKERFSAEFPKEGPSILRIQQVVRGDSAAYFCASSPPQQTSGNNEQFFGPGTRLTVL.

The chain employs TRBV27 and TRBJ2-3; 8 bases line up with TRBD2. Germline V gene lookup returns CDR1 MNHEY and CDR2 SMNVEV (reference sequence). The J segment lost 1 base and the V segment lost 5 bases, leaving 14 bases of the junction unmatched. The CDR3 is 18 amino acids. CDR3 DNA: TGTGCCAGCAGTCTCCGGGGGTGGAGCGGGAGCGGCACAGATACGCAGTATTTT. It codes for CASSLRGWSGSGTDTQYF.

This clone appeared a single time. The chain employs TRBV5-1 and TRBJ2-6; D gene uncertain. Trimming removed 5 bases from V and 0 bases from J, with 6 bases in between. This CDR3 spans 14 amino acids. Germline assignment: CDR1 SGHRS and CDR2 YFSETQ. CDR3 DNA: TGCGCCAGCAGGTACATCTCTGGGGCCAACGTCCTGACTTTC. As protein: CASRYISGANVLTF.

The chain is built from TRBV5-1 and TRBJ2-1; 7 bases are a match to TRBD1. The CDR3 is 15 amino acids. CDR1 and CDR2 (germline): SGHRS, YFSETQ. V lost 0 bases to trimming and J lost 3 bases; unmatched junction nucleotides: 3. In nucleotides, the CDR3 is TGCGCCAGCAGCTTGGAAGGGGGCAGCTACAATGAGCAGTTCTTC. Translating gives CASSLEGGSYNEQFF.

This clone is a singleton in its sample. One end of the junction does not line up with germline, which may come from a read error. The chain uses TRBV7-2 and TRBJ2-1; 12 bases are shared with TRBD2. This CDR3 is built from 18 residues. Germline V lookup: CDR1 SGHTA, CDR2 FQGNSA. CDR3 amino acids: CASSPLRKTSGSYSEQFF. The CDR3 DNA sequence: TGTGCCAGCAGCCCCCTTAGGAAGACTAGCGGGAGTTACAGTGAGCAGTTCTTC.

The chain recombines TRBV5-1 with TRBJ2-7, with 8 bases fitting TRBD1. With 0 bases clipped from V and 5 bases from J, the junction kept 10 bases outside the gene matches. CDR3 length: 16 residues. Germline V gives CDR1 SGHRS, CDR2 YFSETQ. The CDR3 is CASSLAGQGAVDEQYF. The CDR3 DNA reads TGCGCCAGCAGCTTGGCCGGGCAGGGGGCGGTAGACGAGCAGTACTTC.

CDR3 nucleotides: TGTGCCACCAGTGAATATTCAACTTTCACAGATACGCAGTATTTT. As protein: CATSEYSTFTDTQYF. The chain employs TRBV24-1 and TRBJ2-3; no reliable D call. The CDR3 has 15 residues. V was clipped by 4 bases and J by 2 bases, with 12 bases between them. The germline gives CDR1 KGHDR, CDR2 SFDVKD.